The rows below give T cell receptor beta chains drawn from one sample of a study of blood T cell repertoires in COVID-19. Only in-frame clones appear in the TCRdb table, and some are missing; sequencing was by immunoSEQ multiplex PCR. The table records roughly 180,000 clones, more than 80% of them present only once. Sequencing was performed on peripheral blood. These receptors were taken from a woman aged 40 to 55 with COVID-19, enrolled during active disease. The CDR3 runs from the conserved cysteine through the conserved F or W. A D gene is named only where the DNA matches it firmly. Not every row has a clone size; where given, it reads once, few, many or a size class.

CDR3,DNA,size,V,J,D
CASSQELAVYTDTQYF,TGTGCCAGCAGCCAAGAACTAGCGGTTTACACAGATACGCAGTATTTT,.,TRBV4-2,TRBJ2-3,TRBD2
CASSYSGGVAYNEQFF,TGTGCCAGCAGCTATAGCGGGGGAGTGGCCTACAATGAGCAGTTCTTC,.,TRBV3-1/TRBV3-2,TRBJ2-1,TRBD2
CASSPRGGPYEQYF,TGTGCCAGCAGCCCTCGGGGTGGGCCCTACGAGCAGTACTTC,.,TRBV9,TRBJ2-7,.
CACTGVRNSPLHF,TGTGCCTGCACAGGGGTTCGGAATTCACCCCTCCACTTT,few,TRBV30,TRBJ1-6,TRBD1
CASSRRRTEEPNSPLHF,TGTGCCAGCAGCAGACGCCGGACAGAAGAACCTAATTCACCCCTCCACTTT,.,TRBV27,TRBJ1-6,.
CASSYVTANTGELFF,TGTGCCAGCAGCTATGTTACGGCGAACACCGGGGAGCTGTTTTTT,.,TRBV11-1,TRBJ2-2,.
CSAQRGSGEKLFF,TGCAGCGCTCAGAGGGGGAGCGGAGAAAAACTGTTTTTT,.,TRBV29-1,TRBJ1-4,.
CASSSTRLEIYYEQYF,TGTGCCAGCAGTTCAACTCGACTAGAGATTTACTACGAGCAGTACTTC,.,TRBV28,TRBJ2-7,.
CASSHTGQGLSDTQYF,TGTGCCAGCAGCCATACGGGACAGGGATTGTCCGATACGCAGTATTTT,.,TRBV11-3,TRBJ2-3,TRBD1
CASSLRRGGPTDTQYF,TGCGCCAGCAGCTTGCGGCGGGGGGGCCCGACAGATACGCAGTATTTT,.,TRBV5-1,TRBJ2-3,TRBD2
CASSSPIYNEQFF,TGTGCCAGCAGCTCCCCAATCTACAATGAGCAGTTCTTC,.,TRBV7-9,TRBJ2-1,.
CASSINTGGIGTEAFF,TGTGCCAGTAGTATAAATACAGGGGGGATAGGCACTGAAGCTTTCTTT,.,TRBV19,TRBJ1-1,TRBD1
CASSQRSSGELFF,TGTGCCAGCTCACAAAGGAGTTCCGGGGAGCTGTTTTTT,.,TRBV18,TRBJ2-2,.
CTSSQEMGRGAQETQYF,TGCACCAGCAGCCAAGAGATGGGGCGGGGGGCACAAGAGACCCAGTACTTC,.,TRBV1,TRBJ2-5,.
CASSYRTASYEQYF,TGTGCCAGCAGCTACCGGACAGCATCCTACGAGCAGTACTTC,few,TRBV4-2,TRBJ2-7,.
CASSSRQGGYSGANVLTF,TGTGCCAGTAGTTCCCGACAGGGGGGTTACTCTGGGGCCAACGTCCTGACTTTC,.,TRBV19,TRBJ2-6,TRBD1
CATVLRVGHNEQFF,TGTGCCACAGTCCTACGTGTTGGGCACAATGAGCAGTTCTTC,.,TRBV19,TRBJ2-1,.
CASSYSGAGRNYGYTF,TGTGCCAGCAGTTACTCGGGGGCCGGCAGAAACTATGGCTACACCTTC,.,TRBV6-5,TRBJ1-2,.
CASSLVQGAYEQYF,TGTGCCAGCAGTTTAGTGCAGGGGGCCTACGAGCAGTACTTC,.,TRBV27,TRBJ2-7,TRBD1
CASSVGGLNNEQFF,TGTGCCAGCAGCGTAGGGGGCCTAAACAATGAGCAGTTCTTC,.,TRBV9,TRBJ2-1,.
CASSRASGSPNEQFF,TGTGCCAGCTCAAGAGCTAGCGGGAGCCCAAATGAGCAGTTCTTC,.,TRBV18,TRBJ2-1,TRBD2
CAWSSGTAYGYTF,TGTGCCTGGAGTAGCGGGACGGCCTATGGCTACACCTTC,.,TRBV30,TRBJ1-2,.
CASSLVQGSTDTQYF,TGTGCCAGCAGCTTGGTGCAGGGATCCACAGATACGCAGTATTTT,.,TRBV5-5,TRBJ2-3,.
CASSQVASTYEQYF,TGCGCCAGCAGCCAAGTCGCTAGTACCTACGAGCAGTACTTC,.,TRBV4-1,TRBJ2-7,.
CASSSGGSRGYNQPQHF,TGTGCCAGTAGTTCGGGGGGATCGCGGGGGTACAATCAGCCCCAGCATTTT,.,TRBV19,TRBJ1-5,.
CASSESRQGRAFF,TGCGCCAGCAGTGAATCTCGACAGGGCAGAGCTTTCTTT,.,TRBV10-2,TRBJ1-1,TRBD1
CASSFDRFSGNTIYF,TGTGCCAGCAGCTTTGACAGATTCTCTGGAAACACCATATATTTT,.,TRBV5-4,TRBJ1-3,.
CASTGVNSPLHF,TGTGCCAGTACAGGGGTCAATTCACCCCTCCACTTT,.,TRBV6-6,TRBJ1-6,TRBD1
CASSQHHTTSYGYTF,TGTGCCAGCAGCCAACATCATACGACAAGCTATGGCTACACCTTC,few,TRBV3-1/TRBV3-2,TRBJ1-2,.
CASSLVQSYEQYF,TGTGCCAGCAGCTTAGTACAGTCCTACGAGCAGTACTTC,.,TRBV7-2,TRBJ2-7,.
CASSRGGYNSPLHF,TGTGCCAGCAGCCGGGGGGGTTATAATTCACCCCTCCACTTT,few,TRBV14,TRBJ1-6,.
CASSPPDRLLSTDTQYF,TGTGCCAGCTCACCACCGGACAGGCTTCTTAGCACAGATACGCAGTATTTT,once,TRBV18,TRBJ2-3,TRBD1
CASSFRAGGAPYNEQFF,TGTGCCAGCAGCTTTAGAGCGGGGGGGGCTCCATACAATGAGCAGTTCTTC,.,TRBV9,TRBJ2-1,TRBD2
CASSVPGQGSDTQYF,TGTGCCAGCAGTGTACCGGGACAGGGGTCAGATACGCAGTATTTT,.,TRBV28,TRBJ2-3,TRBD1
CASSIVNEKLFF,TGTGCCAGCAGTATCGTCAATGAAAAACTGTTTTTT,.,TRBV5-5,TRBJ1-4,.
CASSPRGVSYNEQFF,TGTGCCAGCAGTCCGCGGGGGGTCTCCTACAATGAGCAGTTCTTC,.,TRBV6-4,TRBJ2-1,TRBD2
CASKGGLDPFSYNEQFF,TGTGCCAGCAAGGGGGGGTTAGACCCTTTTTCCTACAATGAGCAGTTCTTC,.,TRBV6-4,TRBJ2-1,.
CASSQTSGSLEDTQYF,TGTGCCAGCAGCCAGACTAGCGGGTCCCTGGAAGATACGCAGTATTTT,.,TRBV13,TRBJ2-3,TRBD2
CVRSLECAAEVDNEQFF,TGTGTCAGAAGCTTAGAATGTGCAGCCGAGGTCGACAATGAGCAGTTCTTC,.,TRBV7-5,TRBJ2-1,.
CASSSGTSSYGYTF,TGTGCCAGCAGCTCGGGGACATCTAGCTATGGCTACACCTTC,.,TRBV11-2,TRBJ1-2,.
CASSVVGSGANVLTF,TGTGCCAGCAGCGTAGTCGGGTCCGGGGCCAACGTCCTGACTTTC,.,TRBV9,TRBJ2-6,.
CASSFGQGEQFF,TGTGCCAGCAGTTTCGGGCAGGGTGAGCAGTTCTTC,once,TRBV12-3/TRBV12-4,TRBJ2-1,.
CASSTGVLNTIYF,TGTGCCAGCAGCACAGGGGTGTTAAACACCATATATTTT,.,TRBV6-5,TRBJ1-3,TRBD1
CASATLRQPQHF,TGTGCCAGCGCCACGCTGAGGCAGCCCCAGCATTTT,medium-sized,TRBV6-5,TRBJ1-5,.
CSVQTGVEYEQYF,TGCAGCGTTCAGACAGGGGTTGAATACGAGCAGTACTTC,.,TRBV29-1,TRBJ2-7,TRBD1
CASSESGGHYGYTF,TGTGCCAGCAGTGAATCAGGGGGCCACTATGGCTACACCTTC,.,TRBV6-1,TRBJ1-2,TRBD1
CASSPGGLAGTGELFF,TGTGCTAGCAGCCCCGGGGGACTGGCGGGCACCGGGGAGCTGTTTTTT,.,TRBV7-7,TRBJ2-2,.
CASRGHLNTEAFF,TGTGCCAGCAGAGGACATTTGAACACTGAAGCTTTCTTT,.,TRBV2,TRBJ1-1,.
CASSSIQGASGYTF,TGTGCCAGTAGTTCCATACAGGGGGCGAGTGGCTACACCTTC,once,TRBV19,TRBJ1-2,TRBD1
CASSSDRADANTGELFF,TGTGCCAGCAGCTCGGACAGGGCGGATGCGAACACCGGGGAGCTGTTTTTT,once,TRBV7-6,TRBJ2-2,TRBD1